These 27 T cell receptor beta chains originate from one sample sequenced in a study of tumor and adjacent non-tumor tissue in lung cancer. A modified ARM-PCR protocol with three rounds of nested PCR amplified TCRbeta. TCRdb re-analysed the multiplex PCR reads in MiXCR, keeping a single row per CDR3 protein. The top ten clones hold about 19% of a sample with 80,000 to 130,000 distinct CDR3 sequences, approximately 65% of them seen once. RNA was extracted from bulk tissue without any cell sorting. This non-tumor lung sample came from over 3 cm beyond the tumor edge. The specimen was distant non-tumor lung tissue. The receptors originated from a man between 25 and 39 years old with non-small cell lung cancer.

A remark on this clonotype: Here the CDR3 omits its conserved ending phenylalanine or tryptophan, so a read error is the likely source. The V gene is TRBV29-1, the J gene TRBJ2-7; D is unresolved. Germline CDR1 and CDR2: SQVTM and ANQGSEA. The CDR3 covers 15 residues. The V end was cut by 4 bases, the J end by 5 bases, with 21 bases between. Here the CDR3 reads CSVVPRVTEFHEQYL. DNA for the CDR3: TGCAGCGTTGTTCCCCGGGTTACAGAGTTTCACGAGCAGTACTTA.

As regards this clonotype: A read error may account for a junction end that differs from germline. In DNA, the CDR3 is TGCAGTGCACCGGGGAGCGGCTGCACCTTC. Protein sequence: CSAPGSGCTF. The chain joins TRBV20-1 to TRBJ1-2; no clear D gene. Germline CDR1 DFQATT, CDR2 SNEGSKA (reference sequence). CDR3 length: 10 amino acids.

This clonotype was seen more than once but under ten times. A read error is possible here, since a much larger clone lies one base away. The rearrangement joins TRBV12-3 or TRBV12-4 to TRBJ2-7; possible D gene TRBD1, 5 bases. V dropped 11 bases and J dropped 0 bases, with 14 bases sitting between them. There are 13 residues in the CDR3. The CDR3 coding sequence is TGTGCCTGTACCGAGGACATCTCCTACGAGCAGTACTTC. This sequence encodes CACTEDISYEQYF.

As to this clonotype: At one end, the junction sequence differs from germline, possibly due to a read error. This chain connects TRBV11-3 to TRBJ2-1; TRBD2 matches at 9 bases. This CDR3 region has 16 residues. CDR1 SGHNT and CDR2 YENEEA come from the germline V gene. The CDR3, as DNA: TGTACCAGCAGCTTGCCGGGATTAGCGGGAGTATATGAGCAGTTCTTC. Protein: CTSSLPGLAGVYEQFF. Using reference TRBV11-3 and TRBJ2-1 for the parts outside the CDR3, the full variable domain is EAGVVQSPRYKIIEKKQPVAFWCNPISGHNTLYWYLQNLGQGPELLIRYENEEAVDDSQLPKDRFSAERLKGVDSTLKIQPAELGDSAVYLCTSSLPGLAGVYEQFFGPGTRLTVL.

This sequence joins TRBV4-1 and TRBJ1-1, with a weak D call TRBD1 (6 bases). CDR1 and CDR2 (germline): MGHRA, YSYEKL. Trimming pared 4 bases from V and 5 bases from J, leaving 23 bases between. CDR3 length equals 17 residues. The CDR3 region has the DNA TGCGCCAGCAGCCGAGAATTTGACAGGAGAGGAACTACTGAAGCTTTCTTT. Translated, it gives CASSREFDRRGTTEAFF.

The chain couples TRBV20-1 to TRBJ2-3; TRBD1 might be the D (5 bases). Trimming removed 3 bases at V and 2 bases at J, with 21 bases between. Germline V gene sequence: CDR1 DFQATT, CDR2 SNEGSKA (reference sequence). The CDR3 sequence is 17 residues long. The CDR3: CSASWAMRQINTDTQYF. CDR3 in DNA: TGCAGTGCTAGCTGGGCCATGAGACAGATAAACACAGATACGCAGTATTTT.

Regarding this clonotype: Germline and junction disagree at one end, which may indicate a read error. The rearrangement joins TRBV29-1 to TRBJ2-1; unclear D gene. Germline V gene data show CDR1 as SQVTM and CDR2 as ANQGSEA. The CDR3 consists of 12 residues. The CDR3 protein is CCVEVVDNEQLF. The CDR3 bases are TGCTGCGTTGAGGTGGTCGACAATGAGCAGCTCTTC.

The chain has TRBV6-5 and TRBJ1-2, with a tentative D call TRBD1 (6 bases). Germline assignment: CDR1 MNHEY and CDR2 SVGAGI. The CDR3 is 13 residues long. Trimming stripped 10 bases from V and 8 bases from J, with 20 bases between. CDR3 coding DNA: TGTGCCATCTGTTACTCGCACAGGGCGGGCTACACCTTC. It codes for CAICYSHRAGYTF.

The sample holds many counts of this clonotype. The chain has TRBV6-6 and TRBJ2-7, with TRBD2 matching over 7 bases. CDR1 is MNHNY, CDR2 SVGAGI, per germline (reference sequence). The CDR3 is 12 residues long. V shed 7 bases, J shed 6 bases, and the junction held 6 bases outside the gene matches. In DNA, the CDR3 is TGTGCCAGCACTAAGGGAGGGGTCGAGCAGTACTTC. Translated, it gives CASTKGGVEQYF.

The sample holds one count of this clonotype. This may come from a read error, since a much larger clone is one base off. This chain uses TRBV4-1 with TRBJ2-5; D is ambiguous. Germline V gene lookup returns CDR1 MGHRA and CDR2 YSYEKL. The CDR3 is made up of 15 amino acids. CDR3 protein: CANSQEGTFQETQYF. The CDR3 DNA reads TGCGCCAACAGCCAAGAAGGCACTTTTCAAGAGACCCAGTACTTC.

This chain joins TRBV11-3 and TRBJ2-7; D ambiguous. The V and J ends lost 9 bases and 3 bases respectively, with 15 bases between them. Germline lookup yields CDR1 SGHNT and CDR2 YENEEA. This CDR3 is 13 amino acids long. CDR3 region: CASSRTWNYEQYF. The CDR3 DNA sequence: TGTGCCAGTAGCCGTACATGGAACTACGAGCAGTACTTC. Drawing the rest from reference TRBV11-3 and TRBJ2-7, the complete variable domain is EAGVVQSPRYKIIEKKQPVAFWCNPISGHNTLYWYLQNLGQGPELLIRYENEEAVDDSQLPKDRFSAERLKGVDSTLKIQPAELGDSAVYLCASSRTWNYEQYFGPGTRLTVT.

To note about this clonotype: A read error may account for a junction end that differs from germline. The genes are TRBV7-9 and TRBJ1-6; possibly TRBD1 for D (6 bases). CDR1 is SEHNR, CDR2 FQNEAQ, per germline (reference sequence). This CDR3 is 14 amino acids long. CDR3 amino acids: CASGTQGGNSPFHF. CDR3 DNA: TGTGCCAGCGGAACACAGGGAGGAAATTCACCCTTCCACTTT.

Note on this clonotype: Germline is not matched at one junction end, which may reflect a read error. The chain has TRBV4-3 and TRBJ1-4; D uncertain. Germline V lookup: CDR1 LGHNA, CDR2 YSLEER. The CDR3 covers 18 residues. The CDR3 sequence is CASSPPVMTRATNEKLFF. The CDR3 coding sequence is TGCGCAAGCAGCCCCCCGGTCATGACGCGTGCAACTAATGAAAAACTGTTTTTT.

To note about this clonotype: A read error may produce the germline difference seen at one junction end. The V call is TRBV29-1, the J call TRBJ2-1; D is possibly TRBD2 (6 bases). The germline gives CDR1 SQVTM, CDR2 ANQGSEA. The CDR3 has 15 amino acids. The CDR3 coding sequence is TGCAGCGTTGGAGTGCCGGCGGGGCCCTACAATGAGCGGTACTTC. This encodes CSVGVPAGPYNERYF.

Here the CDR3 reads CASSLTSGRAGELFF. For the CDR3, the DNA is TGCGCCAGCAGCTTAACTAGCGGGAGAGCCGGGGAGCTGTTTTTT. The J gene is TRBJ2-2, the V gene TRBV5-1, with TRBD2 matching over 11 bases. Germline CDR1 is SGHRS and CDR2 is YFSETQ. V trimming: 2 bases; J trimming: 6 bases; junction bases outside the gene matches: 3. The CDR3 consists of 15 residues.

As regards this clonotype: Possible read error: a much larger clone is one base away. The missing conserved phenylalanine or tryptophan at the end of this CDR3 makes a read error likely. The chain links TRBV12-3 or TRBV12-4 to TRBJ2-1; 11 bases match TRBD2. V lost 5 bases to trimming and J lost 4 bases; unmatched junction nucleotides: 4. This CDR3 region has 15 residues. CDR3 DNA: TGTGCCAGCAGTCACCGGACTAGCGGGTACAATGAGCAGTTCCTC. This translates into CASSHRTSGYNEQFL.

Points on this clonotype: At one end, the junction sequence differs from germline, possibly due to a read error. The chain joins TRBV11-1 to TRBJ2-7; D gene ambiguous. This CDR3 comprises 11 residues. The V gene's germline CDR1 is SGHAT and CDR2 FQDESV (reference sequence). CDR3 bases: TGTGCCGGCAACCCGGATAGGGCCTTGTTCTTC. It codes for CAGNPDRALFF.

A word on this clonotype: A junction end diverges from the germline sequence, so it may reflect a read error. The CDR3 reads CACSQGEIGQTYEQYF. CDR3 DNA sequence: TGCGCCTGCAGCCAAGGCGAGATAGGACAGACCTACGAGCAGTACTTC. This sequence joins TRBV4-1 and TRBJ2-7, with D maybe TRBD1 (6 bases). The CDR3 consists of 16 residues. Germline loops: CDR1 MGHRA, CDR2 YSYEKL.

As concerns this clonotype: This clone may be a read error of a much larger clone one base away. The CDR3 DNA follows: TGCAGTGCTAGGGGGTATAGCGGGAGGGCCTGGGGGGATGAGCAGCTCTTC. Translating gives CSARGYSGRAWGDEQLF. The chain couples TRBV20-1 to TRBJ2-1; 11 bases agree with TRBD2. Germline V CDR1 and CDR2: DFQATT, SNEGSKA (reference sequence). The CDR3 consists of 17 residues.

The chain combines TRBV11-1 with TRBJ2-3; TRBD2 matches 10 bases. J lost 6 bases, V lost 5 bases, and 11 bases had no gene match. The germline gives CDR1 SGHAT, CDR2 FQDESV (reference sequence). The CDR3 extends over 16 amino acids. CDR3 sequence reads: CASSRSLAGRADTQYF. The DNA of the CDR3 is TGTGCCAGCAGCCGCTCACTAGCGGGAAGGGCCGATACGCAGTATTTT.

With regard to this clonotype: One end of the junction is discordant with germline, which a read error may explain. The chain is built from TRBV6-2 or TRBV6-3 and TRBJ1-1; D remains ambiguous. This CDR3 comprises 15 residues. Germline V lookup: CDR1 MNHEY, CDR2 SVGEGT. The CDR3 DNA sequence: TGTGCCAGCAGTAACGGTGGCCACATGAACACTGAAGCTTCCTTT. Its protein product is CASSNGGHMNTEASF.

This sequence joins TRBV11-3 and TRBJ2-5; 13 positions match TRBD2. Per germline, CDR1 SGHNT and CDR2 YENEEA. The CDR3 covers 15 residues. The trim removed 6 bases at V and 9 bases at J, leaving 10 bases unmatched. The chain's CDR3 is CASSPGLAGAKAQYF. The CDR3 DNA reads TGTGCCAGCAGTCCTGGACTAGCGGGAGCGAAGGCCCAGTACTTC. Using reference TRBV11-3 and TRBJ2-5 for the parts outside the CDR3, the full variable domain is EAGVVQSPRYKIIEKKQPVAFWCNPISGHNTLYWYLQNLGQGPELLIRYENEEAVDDSQLPKDRFSAERLKGVDSTLKIQPAELGDSAVYLCASSPGLAGAKAQYFGPGTRLLVL.

About this clonotype itself: A read error may produce the germline difference seen at one junction end. The chain carries TRBV29-1 and TRBJ2-1; TRBD1 agrees at 10 bases. The V gene's germline CDR1 is SQVTM and CDR2 ANQGSEA. CDR3 length: 13 amino acids. The CDR3 sequence is CSVDGTGDNERFF. DNA of the CDR3: TGCAGCGTAGATGGGACAGGGGACAATGAGCGGTTCTTC.

This clonotype was detected many times. The chain recombines TRBV12-3 or TRBV12-4 with TRBJ2-7; perhaps TRBD2 as D (5 bases). The CDR3 sequence is 11 residues long. V lost 4 bases and J lost 6, with 7 bases in between. The CDR3 spells CASSSRGEQYF. The CDR3, as DNA: TGTGCCAGCAGTTCCCGGGGCGAGCAGTACTTC.

As regards this clonotype: Just one base apart from a much larger clone, this may be a read error. V gene TRBV12-3 or TRBV12-4 combines with J gene TRBJ1-5; tentatively, D is TRBD1 (6 bases). V lost 5 bases, J lost 2 bases, and 10 bases lay in between. The CDR3 length is 14 residues. The CDR3 protein is CASSRGGGNQPQHF. CDR3 nucleotides: TGTGCCAGCAGTCGAGGGGGTGGCAATCAGCCCCAGCATTTT.

The sample holds many counts of this clonotype. This chain connects TRBV29-1 to TRBJ2-1; 9 bases are a match to TRBD2. This CDR3 is built from 12 residues. With V trimmed by 8 bases and J by 10 bases, 9 bases remained unmatched. Germline CDR1 SQVTM, CDR2 ANQGSEA. This CDR3 reads CSLQRGAGEQFF. The CDR3 DNA follows: TGCAGCCTTCAGCGGGGGGCGGGGGAGCAGTTCTTC.

Concerning this clonotype itself: An end of the junction differs from the germline gene, which may be a read error. The chain links TRBV20-1 to TRBJ2-3; TRBD2 matches 13 bases. Germline V gene sequence: CDR1 DFQATT, CDR2 SNEGSKA (reference sequence). This CDR3 is built from 17 residues. CDR3 in amino acids: CSAHSPGTSGNTDMQYF. The DNA for the CDR3 is TGCAGTGCTCACTCCCCCGGGACTAGCGGGAACACAGATATGCAGTATTTC.